Listed below are T cell receptor beta chains from one sample, sequenced in a study of identifying expanded T cells in peripheral blood. Sequencing was performed with immunoSEQ multiplex PCR; in TCRdb, only in-frame clones are kept and a portion is missing. Of tens of thousands of clones listed, approximately 91% were seen once; the top ten hold around 2.8%. The sequencing sample was made of blood. These receptor sequences come from a person aged 18-70 years in good health. Both conserved end residues are part of each CDR3. The order of the fields is D gene, J gene, clone size, V gene, CDR3 DNA, CDR3 protein. D genes are given only for firm matches. Not every row has a clone size; where given, it reads once, few, many or a size class.

TRBD2,TRBJ2-1,-,TRBV5-6,TGTGCCAGCAGCGGCGGGGGGGCCAGGTCCTACAATGAGCAGTTCTTC,CASSGGGARSYNEQFF
-,TRBJ2-7,-,TRBV7-9,TGTGCCAGCAGCTTAGGTTGGCGGGATAACGAGCAGTACTTC,CASSLGWRDNEQYF
-,TRBJ1-1,-,TRBV18,TGTGCCAGCTCACCACCCAGGGGCCAGAACACTGAAGCTTTCTTT,CASSPPRGQNTEAFF
-,TRBJ1-4,once,TRBV28,TGTGCCAGCAGTTTGTGGGGTAATGAAAAACTGTTTTTT,CASSLWGNEKLFF
TRBD1,TRBJ2-7,-,TRBV9,TGTGCCAGCAGCGGGGGACAGGGGTCCTACGAGCAGTACTTC,CASSGGQGSYEQYF
-,TRBJ2-1,-,TRBV9,TGTGCCAGCAGCGTAGGGGGTTTTGAGCAGTTCTTC,CASSVGGFEQFF
TRBD1,TRBJ2-4,-,TRBV4-2,TGTGCCAGCAGCCAAGAGGGACAGGGGGGAAACATTCAGTACTTC,CASSQEGQGGNIQYF
-,TRBJ2-1,-,TRBV12-2,TGTGCAAGCCACCCGGAGCGGGGGGGGTCCGGATACAATGAGCAGTTCTTC,CASHPERGGSGYNEQFF
TRBD2,TRBJ2-2,once,TRBV27,TGTGCCAGCAGTCTCAGACTAGCGGGGGGCCAGACGAGCCTGAACACCGGGGAGCTGTTTTTT,CASSLRLAGGQTSLNTGELFF
-,TRBJ1-2,-,TRBV7-2,TGTGCCAGCAGCTTAGTATGGGGCGGAATTAACTATGGCTACACCTTC,CASSLVWGGINYGYTF
TRBD1,TRBJ1-1,-,TRBV2,TGTGCCAGGCAGGGGGCTGGGGTGAACACTGAAGCTTTCTTT,CARQGAGVNTEAFF
-,TRBJ1-3,once,TRBV4-3,TGCGCCAGCAGCCAAGATATGGGGCAAGGAAACACCATATATTTT,CASSQDMGQGNTIYF
-,TRBJ2-4,-,TRBV13,TGTGCCAGCAGCTTACGAGAGGGGTTGGGGGAGGCCAAAAACATTCAGTACTTC,CASSLREGLGEAKNIQYF
TRBD2,TRBJ2-5,-,TRBV12-5,TGTGCTAGTGGTGCGGGGACTAGCGGGGACCCAGAGACCCAGTACTTC,CASGAGTSGDPETQYF